This entry lists 21 T cell receptor beta chains sequenced from one sample in a study of T cell repertoires in cytomegalovirus infection. MiXCR, applied by TCRdb to the reads, yields one record per CDR3 protein. The data show more than 75,000 distinct CDR3 sequences, approximately 30% seen once. What these receptors recognize is not known. The input for sequencing was CD8+ T cells from cultured PBMCs, taken from culture after CMV antigen stimulation. These receptors originate from a human donor in good health (CMV status not recorded). Some clones in this sample may be carry-over from other donors' samples.

This clonotype has a count of ten or more. The chain couples TRBV7-2 to TRBJ2-3, with D perhaps TRBD2 (7 bases). Germline V gives CDR1 SGHTA, CDR2 FQGNSA. This CDR3 comprises 17 residues. Trimming took 0 bases from V and 2 from J, leaving 15 bases between them. For the CDR3, the DNA is TGTGCCAGCAGCTTAGCGTGGGGGGGGGCATACACAGATACGCAGTATTTT. Its protein product is CASSLAWGGAYTDTQYF.

V gene TRBV7-2 combines with J gene TRBJ2-7; D is uncertain. The length of the CDR3 is 15 residues. The ends were cut back, 2 bases at V and 2 bases at J, with 13 bases in the middle. Germline V CDR1 and CDR2: SGHTA, FQGNSA. CDR3 nucleotide sequence: TGTGCCAGCAGCTTAATCAGTGACGCAGCCTACGAGCAGTACTTC. Its protein is CASSLISDAAYEQYF.

The chain has TRBV19 and TRBJ2-7; D possibly corresponds to TRBD1 (5 bases). CDR3 length: 16 amino acids. Germline-derived CDR1 and CDR2 are LNHDA and SQIVND (reference sequence). The V gene lost 6 bases and the J gene lost 0 bases, with 18 bases spanning the gap. CDR3 in amino acids: CASSPPKGGASYEQYF. In DNA, the CDR3 is TGTGCCAGTAGCCCACCGAAGGGTGGGGCCTCCTACGAGCAGTACTTC.

The J gene is TRBJ2-7, the V gene TRBV28; D call uncertain. Germline V CDR1 and CDR2: MDHEN, SYDVKM. V was cut by 5 bases and J by 7 bases, with 15 bases left in between. The CDR3 runs to 13 residues. DNA for the CDR3: TGTGCCAGCAGTACCCGGGCCCCGTGGGAGCAGTACTTC. This sequence encodes CASSTRAPWEQYF. The full variable domain, its missing parts supplied by reference TRBV28 and TRBJ2-7, is DVKVTQSSRYLVKRTGEKVFLECVQDMDHENMFWYRQDPGLGLRLIYFSYDVKMKEKGDIPEGYSVSREKKERFSLILESASTNQTSMYLCASSTRAPWEQYFGPGTRLTVT.

The chain carries TRBV12-3 or TRBV12-4 and TRBJ2-7; no clear D. Between the trimmed V and J ends, which lost 3 bases and 2 bases, there was a span of 8 bases. The CDR3 totals 13 residues. The CDR3 coding sequence is TGTGCCAGCAGTTTCGTAACGCCCTACGAGCAGTACTTC. As protein: CASSFVTPYEQYF.

The table lists this clonotype with a count of one. The rearrangement links TRBV5-1 to TRBJ1-3, with TRBD1 matching over 7 bases. V dropped 1 base and J dropped 2; count of bases not matched to a gene: 3. CDR1 is SGHRS, CDR2 YFSETQ, per germline. This CDR3 is 15 amino acids long. The CDR3: CASSLMTGPGNTIYF. CDR3 coding DNA: TGCGCCAGCAGCTTGATGACAGGGCCTGGAAACACCATATATTTT.

The sample holds a few counts of this clonotype. V usage is TRBV7-2 and J usage is TRBJ2-1; 9 positions match TRBD2. Trimming cost V 2 bases and J 9 bases; bases outside gene matches: 8. The CDR3 spans 15 residues. Germline lookup yields CDR1 SGHTA and CDR2 FQGNSA. In nucleotides, the CDR3 is TGTGCCAGCAGCTTAACTAGCGGGCGACACAGTGAGCAGTTCTTC. Translation: CASSLTSGRHSEQFF.

Many counts were recorded for this clonotype. CDR3 nucleotides: TGTGCCAGCAGCTTATCGACAGGGGGGGATGGCTACACCTTC. Amino acids: CASSLSTGGDGYTF. The rearrangement joins TRBV2 to TRBJ1-2; 9 bases map to TRBD1. The V gene end was trimmed by 6 bases and the J gene end by 6 bases; junction bases not matched to a gene: 8. Germline V lookup: CDR1 SNHLY, CDR2 FYNNEI. This CDR3 has 14 amino acids.

In DNA, the CDR3 is TGTGCCAGCAGCCAAGATCCCCAGACAGGAGGCTATGGCTACACCTTC. Its translation: CASSQDPQTGGYGYTF. The rearrangement links TRBV4-2 to TRBJ1-2, with D possibly matching TRBD1 (6 bases). With 0 bases removed from V and 4 bases from J, the gap between germline ends came to 15 bases. CDR1 LGHNA and CDR2 YNFKEQ come from the germline V gene. The CDR3 is 16 amino acids.

This clonotype occurred many times. The chain joins TRBV19 to TRBJ2-1; the match to TRBD2 covers 7 bases. Per germline, CDR1 LNHDA and CDR2 SQIVND (reference sequence). Trimming removed 5 bases from V and 10 bases from J; junction bases left unmatched: 8. This CDR3 contains 13 residues. In DNA form, the CDR3 reads TGTGCCAGTAGTCCATCCCGGGACTACGAGCAGTTCTTC. Translating gives CASSPSRDYEQFF.

The table lists this clonotype with a few counts. The chain employs TRBV29-1 and TRBJ2-1; D unclear. CDR3 size: 13 residues. With 6 bases removed from V and 3 bases from J, the gap between germline ends came to 12 bases. Germline CDR1 and CDR2: SQVTM and ANQGSEA. This CDR3 reads CSVVSLSYNEQFF. In nucleotides, the CDR3 is TGCAGCGTCGTTAGCCTCAGCTACAATGAGCAGTTCTTC.

J is TRBJ1-2 and V is TRBV6-1; D is undetermined. Germline assignment: CDR1 MNHNS and CDR2 SASEGT. The CDR3 runs to 12 residues. V lost 0 bases, J lost 8 bases, and 7 bases lay in between. CDR3 residues: CASSEAYGGYTF. The CDR3 coding sequence is TGTGCCAGCAGTGAAGCTTATGGCGGCTACACCTTC.

This chain connects TRBV5-5 to TRBJ1-4, with D possibly TRBD1 on 5 matching bases. Trimming stripped 2 bases from V and 6 bases from J, with 14 bases between. Germline-derived CDR1 and CDR2 are SGHKS and YYEKEE (reference sequence). The length of the CDR3 is 15 residues. CDR3 sequence (DNA): TGTGCCAGCAGCTTTTTCGGCAGGGAAGATGAAAAACTGTTTTTT. It encodes CASSFFGREDEKLFF.

This clonotype was observed many times. The chain uses TRBV20-1 and TRBJ2-2; maybe TRBD2 (6 bases). This CDR3 region has 14 residues. The germline gives CDR1 DFQATT, CDR2 SNEGSKA (reference sequence). With 6 bases removed from V and 6 bases from J, the gap between germline ends came to 17 bases. The CDR3 is CSARRDPEAGELFF. In DNA, the CDR3 is TGCAGTGCGAGGCGGGACCCCGAGGCCGGGGAGCTGTTTTTT.

In this sample, this clonotype turned up a few times. The CDR3 sequence: CSVEGGINAEAFF. Written as DNA, the CDR3 is TGCAGCGTTGAAGGTGGCATCAACGCTGAAGCTTTCTTT. This chain connects TRBV29-1 to TRBJ1-1; the D is unclear. Trimming cost V 1 base and J 6 bases, with 12 bases left between them. This CDR3 region has 13 residues. The germline gives CDR1 SQVTM, CDR2 ANQGSEA.

The chain employs TRBV7-9 and TRBJ1-2, with 9 bases lining up with TRBD1. This CDR3 comprises 16 residues. V lost 5 bases to trimming and J lost 1 base; unmatched junction nucleotides: 8. CDR1 and CDR2 from the germline V gene are SEHNR and FQNEAQ (reference sequence). The CDR3 DNA is TGTGCCAGCAGCCACCGGGACAGGGACTTTAACTATGGCTACACCTTC. Translation gives CASSHRDRDFNYGYTF. Variable domain in full (rest from reference TRBV7-9 and TRBJ1-2): DTGVSQNPRHKITKRGQNVTFRCDPISEHNRLYWYRQTLGQGPEFLTYFQNEAQLEKSRLLSDRFSAERPKGSFSTLEIQRTEQGDSAMYLCASSHRDRDFNYGYTFGSGTRLTVV.

The CDR3 here is CASSNRGMSYNEQFF. The DNA of the CDR3 is TGTGCCAGCAGTAACCGGGGTATGTCCTACAATGAGCAGTTCTTC. The chain links TRBV6-6 to TRBJ2-1; possibly TRBD2 for D (5 bases). The V and J ends lost 5 bases and 1 base respectively, with 12 bases between them. This CDR3 region has 15 residues. Germline V gives CDR1 MNHNY, CDR2 SVGAGI (reference sequence).

This chain joins TRBV3-1 and TRBJ2-1, with 8 bases fitting TRBD2. J was trimmed by 6 bases and V by 0 bases; bases with no gene match: 4. The V gene's germline CDR1 is LGHDT and CDR2 YNNKEL (reference sequence). The CDR3 spans 15 residues. DNA for the CDR3: TGTGCCAGCAGCCAAGACCCCGGGACTAGCAATGAGCAGTTCTTC. Translation gives CASSQDPGTSNEQFF.

This clonotype appeared many times. The J gene is TRBJ1-2, the V gene TRBV7-2, with D possibly matching TRBD1 (6 bases). Germline lookup yields CDR1 SGHTA and CDR2 FQGNSA. The CDR3 length is 14 residues. Trimming removed 1 base from V and 2 bases from J, with 8 bases in between. CDR3 nucleotide sequence: TGTGCCAGCAGCTTAGGGCAGGGGAACTATGGCTACACCTTC. Encoded protein: CASSLGQGNYGYTF. Together with reference TRBV7-2 and TRBJ1-2, the CDR3 gives the full variable domain: GAGVSQSPSNKVTEKGKDVELRCDPISGHTALYWYRQSLGQGLEFLIYFQGNSAPDKSGLPSDRFSAERTGGSVSTLTIQRTQQEDSAVYLCASSLGQGNYGYTFGSGTRLTVV.

The chain couples TRBV4-1 to TRBJ2-2, with 8 nucleotides matching TRBD1. The CDR3 consists of 18 residues. V shed 2 bases, J shed 7 bases, and the junction held 15 bases outside the gene matches. CDR1 and CDR2 (germline): MGHRA, YSYEKL. CDR3 sequence: CASSQTTPFQGADGELFF. CDR3 nucleotides: TGCGCCAGCAGCCAAACCACCCCGTTTCAGGGGGCCGACGGGGAGCTGTTTTTT.

In its sample, this clonotype was seen many times. The gene calls are TRBV7-3 and TRBJ1-1; the D gene is possibly TRBD1 (5 bases). The CDR3 consists of 14 residues. CDR1 is SGHTA and CDR2 is FQGTGA in the germline V gene. V was pared by 5 bases and J by 2 bases, with 12 bases between. CDR3 nucleotide sequence: TGTGCCAGCAGCCCAGGGTCCGGAAACACTGAAGCTTTCTTT. It is translated as CASSPGSGNTEAFF.